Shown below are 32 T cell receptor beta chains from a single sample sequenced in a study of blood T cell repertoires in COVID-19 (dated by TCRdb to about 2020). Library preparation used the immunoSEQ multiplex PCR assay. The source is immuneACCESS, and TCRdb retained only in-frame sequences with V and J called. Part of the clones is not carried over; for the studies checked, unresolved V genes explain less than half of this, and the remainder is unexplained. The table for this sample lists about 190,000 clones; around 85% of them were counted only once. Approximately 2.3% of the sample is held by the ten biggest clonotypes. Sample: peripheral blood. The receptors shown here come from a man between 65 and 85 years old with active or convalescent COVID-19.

The DNA for the CDR3 is TGTGCCAGCAGTTTAATGGGGGGGACTGAAGCTTTCTTT. It translates to CASSLMGGTEAFF. The genes are TRBV28 and TRBJ1-1; possibly TRBD1 for D (5 bases). With 2 bases removed from V and 5 bases from J, the gap between germline ends came to 9 bases. CDR1 and CDR2 from the germline V gene are MDHEN and SYDVKM. This CDR3 comprises 13 residues.

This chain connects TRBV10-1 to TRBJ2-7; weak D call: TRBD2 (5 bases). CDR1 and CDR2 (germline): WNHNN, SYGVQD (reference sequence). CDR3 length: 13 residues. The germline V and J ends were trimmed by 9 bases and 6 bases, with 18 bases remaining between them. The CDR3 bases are TGCGCCAGTATCCAAAGAGGGCGAGGCGAGCAGTACTTC. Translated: CASIQRGRGEQYF.

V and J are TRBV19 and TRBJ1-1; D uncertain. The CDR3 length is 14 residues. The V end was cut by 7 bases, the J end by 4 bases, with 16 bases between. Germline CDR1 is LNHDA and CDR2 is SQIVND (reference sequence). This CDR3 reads CASTPMGAGTEAFF. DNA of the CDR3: TGTGCCAGTACCCCGATGGGCGCGGGCACTGAAGCTTTCTTT.

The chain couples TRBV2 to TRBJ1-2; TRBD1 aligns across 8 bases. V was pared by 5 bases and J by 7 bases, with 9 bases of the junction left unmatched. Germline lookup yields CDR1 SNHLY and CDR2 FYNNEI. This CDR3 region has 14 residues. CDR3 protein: CASSRTGLTGGYTF. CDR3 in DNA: TGTGCCAGCAGTAGGACAGGGCTAACGGGTGGCTACACCTTC.

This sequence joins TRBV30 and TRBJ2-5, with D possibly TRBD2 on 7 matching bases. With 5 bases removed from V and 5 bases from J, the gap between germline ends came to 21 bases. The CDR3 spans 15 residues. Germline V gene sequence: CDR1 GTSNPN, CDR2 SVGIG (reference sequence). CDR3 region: CAWARGGGTGETQYF. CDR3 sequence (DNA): TGTGCCTGGGCCAGAGGGGGGGGAACAGGGGAGACCCAGTACTTC.

Here the CDR3 reads CAISQQGPLNEQFF. For the CDR3, the DNA is TGTGCCATCAGTCAACAGGGACCTCTCAATGAGCAGTTCTTC. The chain couples TRBV10-3 to TRBJ2-1; a possible D gene is TRBD1 (6 bases). Trimming shortened V by 5 bases and J by 6 bases, and 14 bases separated the two germline ends. Germline CDR1 ENHRY, CDR2 SYGVKD. This CDR3 has 14 residues.

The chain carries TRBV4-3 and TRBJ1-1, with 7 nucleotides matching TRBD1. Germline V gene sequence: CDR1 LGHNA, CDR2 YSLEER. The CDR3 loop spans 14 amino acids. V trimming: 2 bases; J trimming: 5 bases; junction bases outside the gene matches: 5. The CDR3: CASSQQQGMTEAFF. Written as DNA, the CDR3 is TGCGCCAGCAGCCAACAACAGGGGATGACTGAAGCTTTCTTT.

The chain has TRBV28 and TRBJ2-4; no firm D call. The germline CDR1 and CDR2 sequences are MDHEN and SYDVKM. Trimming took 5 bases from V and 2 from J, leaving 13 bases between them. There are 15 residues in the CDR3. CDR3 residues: CASSTRQIPKNIQYF. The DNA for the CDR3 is TGTGCCAGCAGTACAAGACAAATACCCAAAAACATTCAGTACTTC.

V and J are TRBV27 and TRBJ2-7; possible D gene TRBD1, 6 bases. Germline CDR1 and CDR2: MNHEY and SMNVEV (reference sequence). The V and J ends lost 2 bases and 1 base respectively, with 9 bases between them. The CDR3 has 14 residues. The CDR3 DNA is TGTGCCAGCAGTTTAGCAGGGGAATCCTACGAGCAGTACTTC. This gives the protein CASSLAGESYEQYF.

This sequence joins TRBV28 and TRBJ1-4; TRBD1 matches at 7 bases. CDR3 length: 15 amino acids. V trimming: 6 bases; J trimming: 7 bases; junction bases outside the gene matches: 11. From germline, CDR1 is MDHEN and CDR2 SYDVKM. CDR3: CASSRNTGVIEKLFF. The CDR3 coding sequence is TGTGCCAGCAGCCGCAACACAGGGGTTATTGAAAAACTGTTTTTT.

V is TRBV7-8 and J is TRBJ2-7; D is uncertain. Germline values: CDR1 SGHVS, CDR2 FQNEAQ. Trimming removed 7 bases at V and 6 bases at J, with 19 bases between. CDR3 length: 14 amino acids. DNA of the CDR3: TGTGCCAGCATGCAACGCGGCCGGCTTTCCGAGCAGTACTTC. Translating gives CASMQRGRLSEQYF.

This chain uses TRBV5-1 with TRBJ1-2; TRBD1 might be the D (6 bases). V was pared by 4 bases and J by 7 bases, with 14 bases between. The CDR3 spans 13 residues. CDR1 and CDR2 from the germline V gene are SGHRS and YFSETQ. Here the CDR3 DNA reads TGCGCCAGCAGCCCAACAGGGTCTCGTGGCTACACCTTC. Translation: CASSPTGSRGYTF.

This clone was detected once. CDR3 amino acids: CASSRQGTYEQYF. The CDR3 bases are TGTGCCAGCAGCAGACAGGGAACCTACGAGCAGTACTTC. The V call is TRBV3-1 (or the pseudogene TRBV3-2), the J call TRBJ2-7, with 7 bases aligning to TRBD1. V shed 5 bases and J 2 bases; nucleotides not matched to a gene: 3. From germline, CDR1 is LGHDT and CDR2 YNNKEL (reference sequence). CDR3 length equals 13 residues.

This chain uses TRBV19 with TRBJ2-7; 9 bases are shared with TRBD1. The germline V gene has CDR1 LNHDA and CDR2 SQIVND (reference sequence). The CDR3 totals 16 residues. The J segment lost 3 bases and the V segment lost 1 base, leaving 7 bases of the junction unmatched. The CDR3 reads CASSIAPTGGIYEQYF. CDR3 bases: TGTGCCAGTAGTATAGCCCCGACAGGGGGGATCTACGAGCAGTACTTC.

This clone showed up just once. CDR3 DNA sequence: TGTGCCAGCAGCTTCGCGGCCGGGACTACTAATTCACCCCTCCACTTT. Residues: CASSFAAGTTNSPLHF. The V and J genes are TRBV5-6 and TRBJ1-6; D possibly corresponds to TRBD1 (5 bases). Trimming cost V 2 bases and J 6 bases, with 15 bases left between them. The CDR3 is 16 amino acids. Germline lookup yields CDR1 SGHDT and CDR2 YYEEEE.

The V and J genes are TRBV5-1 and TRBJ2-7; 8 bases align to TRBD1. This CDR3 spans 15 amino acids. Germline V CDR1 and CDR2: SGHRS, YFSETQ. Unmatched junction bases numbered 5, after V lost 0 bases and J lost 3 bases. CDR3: CASSLEGTGGYEQYF. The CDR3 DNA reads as TGCGCCAGCAGCTTGGAAGGGACAGGAGGCTACGAGCAGTACTTC.

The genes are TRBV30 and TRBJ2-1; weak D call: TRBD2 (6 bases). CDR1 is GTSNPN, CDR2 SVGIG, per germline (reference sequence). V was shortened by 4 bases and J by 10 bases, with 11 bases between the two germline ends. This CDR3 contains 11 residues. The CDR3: CAWKKGREQFF. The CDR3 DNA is TGTGCCTGGAAGAAGGGGAGGGAGCAGTTCTTC.

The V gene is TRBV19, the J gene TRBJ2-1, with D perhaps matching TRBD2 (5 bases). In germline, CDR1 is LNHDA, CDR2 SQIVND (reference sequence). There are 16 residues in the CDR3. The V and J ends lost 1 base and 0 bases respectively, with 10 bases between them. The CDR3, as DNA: TGTGCCAGTAGTATAGCGGGGAGTAGCTCCTACAATGAGCAGTTCTTC. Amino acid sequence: CASSIAGSSSYNEQFF.

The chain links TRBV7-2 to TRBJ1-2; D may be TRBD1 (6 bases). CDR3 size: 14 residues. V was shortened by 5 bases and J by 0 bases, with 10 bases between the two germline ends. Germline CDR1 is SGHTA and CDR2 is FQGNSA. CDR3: CASSPDRTNYGYTF. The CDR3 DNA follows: TGTGCCAGCAGCCCTGACAGGACTAACTATGGCTACACCTTC.

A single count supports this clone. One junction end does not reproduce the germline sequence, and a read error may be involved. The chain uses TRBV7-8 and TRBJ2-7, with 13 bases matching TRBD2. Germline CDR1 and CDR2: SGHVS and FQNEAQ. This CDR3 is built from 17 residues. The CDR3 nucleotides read TGTGTCAGCAGCTTTACTAGCGGGAGGGTCCCAAGTAACGAGCAGTACTTC. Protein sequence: CVSSFTSGRVPSNEQYF.

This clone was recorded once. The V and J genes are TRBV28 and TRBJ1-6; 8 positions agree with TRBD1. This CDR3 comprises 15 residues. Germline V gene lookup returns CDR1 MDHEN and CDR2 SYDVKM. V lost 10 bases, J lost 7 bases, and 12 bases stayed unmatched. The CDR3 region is CATLPWTGPNSPLHF. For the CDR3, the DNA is TGTGCCACTCTCCCCTGGACAGGGCCGAATTCACCCCTCCACTTT.

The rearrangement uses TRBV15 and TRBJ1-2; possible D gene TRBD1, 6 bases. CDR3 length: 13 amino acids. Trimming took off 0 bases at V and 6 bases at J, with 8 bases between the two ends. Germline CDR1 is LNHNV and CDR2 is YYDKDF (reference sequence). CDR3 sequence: CATSRDPGDGYTF. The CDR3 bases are TGTGCCACCAGCAGAGATCCAGGGGATGGCTACACCTTC.

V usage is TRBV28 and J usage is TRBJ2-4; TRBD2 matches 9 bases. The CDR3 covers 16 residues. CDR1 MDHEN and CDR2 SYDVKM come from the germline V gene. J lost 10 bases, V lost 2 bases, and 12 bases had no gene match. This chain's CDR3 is CASSLTPRGGVIIQYF. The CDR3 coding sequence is TGTGCCAGCAGTTTAACCCCGCGGGGGGGGGTAATTATTCAGTACTTC. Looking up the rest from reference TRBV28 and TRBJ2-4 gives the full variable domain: DVKVTQSSRYLVKRTGEKVFLECVQDMDHENMFWYRQDPGLGLRLIYFSYDVKMKEKGDIPEGYSVSREKKERFSLILESASTNQTSMYLCASSLTPRGGVIIQYFGAGTRLSVL.

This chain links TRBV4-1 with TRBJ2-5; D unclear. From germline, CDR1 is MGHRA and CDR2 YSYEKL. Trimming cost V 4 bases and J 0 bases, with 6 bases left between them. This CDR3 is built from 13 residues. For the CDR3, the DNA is TGCGCCAGCAGCCCGAGCTACCAAGAGACCCAGTACTTC. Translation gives CASSPSYQETQYF.

The CDR3 nucleotides are TGTGCCAGCTCACCATTGGCCCCCCCGAGCACAGATACGCAGTATTTT. The encoded protein is CASSPLAPPSTDTQYF. This rearrangement joins TRBV18 to TRBJ2-3; D is ambiguous. V was trimmed by 2 bases and J by 0 bases, leaving 12 bases between them. The CDR3 has 16 residues. The V gene's germline CDR1 is KGHSH and CDR2 LQKENI.

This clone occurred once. In DNA, the CDR3 is TGCGCCAGCAGCTTGTCAGGGACAGATAATGAAAAACTGTTTTTT. This gives the protein CASSLSGTDNEKLFF. The chain joins TRBV5-1 to TRBJ1-4, with TRBD1 identical over 7 bases. The CDR3 length is 15 residues. Germline assignment: CDR1 SGHRS and CDR2 YFSETQ. After removal of 1 base from V and 4 bases from J, the junction contained 4 bases not matched to a gene.

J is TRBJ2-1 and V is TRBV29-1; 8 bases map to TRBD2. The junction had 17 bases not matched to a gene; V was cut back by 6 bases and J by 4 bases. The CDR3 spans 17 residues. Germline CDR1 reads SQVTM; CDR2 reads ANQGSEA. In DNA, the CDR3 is TGCAGCGTCCCGCCGACTAGCGCCCCCGTCGCATACAATGAGCAGTTCTTC. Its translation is CSVPPTSAPVAYNEQFF.

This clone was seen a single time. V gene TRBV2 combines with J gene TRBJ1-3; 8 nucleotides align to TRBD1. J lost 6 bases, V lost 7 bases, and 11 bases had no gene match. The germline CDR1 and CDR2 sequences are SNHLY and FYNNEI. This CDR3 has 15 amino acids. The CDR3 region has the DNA TGTGCCAGCACGGAGCGGACAGGGCATCTAAACACCATATATTTT. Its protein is CASTERTGHLNTIYF.

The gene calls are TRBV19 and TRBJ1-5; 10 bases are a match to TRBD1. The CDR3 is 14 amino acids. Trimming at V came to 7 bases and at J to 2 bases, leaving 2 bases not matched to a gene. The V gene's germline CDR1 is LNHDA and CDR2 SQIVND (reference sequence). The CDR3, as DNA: TGTGCCAGTATGGGGACAGGGGGCAATCAGCCCCAGCATTTT. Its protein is CASMGTGGNQPQHF.

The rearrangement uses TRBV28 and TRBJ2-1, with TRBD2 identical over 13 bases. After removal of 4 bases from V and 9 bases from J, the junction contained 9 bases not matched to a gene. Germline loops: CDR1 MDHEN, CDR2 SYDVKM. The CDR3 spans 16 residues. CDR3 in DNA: TGTGCCAGCAGTTGGGGAATCGGGACTAGCGGGATTGAGCAGTTCTTC. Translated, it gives CASSWGIGTSGIEQFF.

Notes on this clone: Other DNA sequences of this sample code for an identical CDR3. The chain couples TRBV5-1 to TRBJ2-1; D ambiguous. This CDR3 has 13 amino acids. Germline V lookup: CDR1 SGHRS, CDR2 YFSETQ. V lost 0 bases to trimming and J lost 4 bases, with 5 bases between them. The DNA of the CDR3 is TGCGCCAGCAGCTTGGGCCTATACAATGAGCAGTTCTTC. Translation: CASSLGLYNEQFF.

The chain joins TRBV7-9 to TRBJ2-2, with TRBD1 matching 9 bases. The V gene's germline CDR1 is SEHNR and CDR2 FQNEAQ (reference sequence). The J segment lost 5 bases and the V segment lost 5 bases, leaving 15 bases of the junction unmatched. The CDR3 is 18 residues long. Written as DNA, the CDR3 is TGTGCCAGCAGCCTTGGGGGACACCCGGGACAGGGAACCGGGGAGCTGTTTTTT. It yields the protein CASSLGGHPGQGTGELFF.